Below, one TCR beta chain is given with its context. This sample was included in a study of T cells in localized non-small cell lung cancer. The CDR3 loop spans 15 amino acids. The trim removed 4 bases at V and 3 bases at J, leaving 2 bases unmatched. Germline V CDR1 and CDR2: MNHNY, SVGAGI (reference sequence). Only in-frame clones appear in the TCRdb table, and some are missing; sequencing was by immunoSEQ multiplex PCR. This sample has roughly 21,000 clones, with 70% to 90% found just once. The sample here was peripheral blood mononuclear cells, taken before any cancer treatment. V is TRBV6-6 and J is TRBJ2-3; 12 bases map to TRBD2. The origin of this receptor is a male donor at least 60 years old with stage II lung adenocarcinoma. The CDR3, as DNA: TGTGCCAGCAGTTCTAGCGGGAGGGAGACAGATACGCAGTATTTT. Amino acids: CASSSSGRETDTQYF.